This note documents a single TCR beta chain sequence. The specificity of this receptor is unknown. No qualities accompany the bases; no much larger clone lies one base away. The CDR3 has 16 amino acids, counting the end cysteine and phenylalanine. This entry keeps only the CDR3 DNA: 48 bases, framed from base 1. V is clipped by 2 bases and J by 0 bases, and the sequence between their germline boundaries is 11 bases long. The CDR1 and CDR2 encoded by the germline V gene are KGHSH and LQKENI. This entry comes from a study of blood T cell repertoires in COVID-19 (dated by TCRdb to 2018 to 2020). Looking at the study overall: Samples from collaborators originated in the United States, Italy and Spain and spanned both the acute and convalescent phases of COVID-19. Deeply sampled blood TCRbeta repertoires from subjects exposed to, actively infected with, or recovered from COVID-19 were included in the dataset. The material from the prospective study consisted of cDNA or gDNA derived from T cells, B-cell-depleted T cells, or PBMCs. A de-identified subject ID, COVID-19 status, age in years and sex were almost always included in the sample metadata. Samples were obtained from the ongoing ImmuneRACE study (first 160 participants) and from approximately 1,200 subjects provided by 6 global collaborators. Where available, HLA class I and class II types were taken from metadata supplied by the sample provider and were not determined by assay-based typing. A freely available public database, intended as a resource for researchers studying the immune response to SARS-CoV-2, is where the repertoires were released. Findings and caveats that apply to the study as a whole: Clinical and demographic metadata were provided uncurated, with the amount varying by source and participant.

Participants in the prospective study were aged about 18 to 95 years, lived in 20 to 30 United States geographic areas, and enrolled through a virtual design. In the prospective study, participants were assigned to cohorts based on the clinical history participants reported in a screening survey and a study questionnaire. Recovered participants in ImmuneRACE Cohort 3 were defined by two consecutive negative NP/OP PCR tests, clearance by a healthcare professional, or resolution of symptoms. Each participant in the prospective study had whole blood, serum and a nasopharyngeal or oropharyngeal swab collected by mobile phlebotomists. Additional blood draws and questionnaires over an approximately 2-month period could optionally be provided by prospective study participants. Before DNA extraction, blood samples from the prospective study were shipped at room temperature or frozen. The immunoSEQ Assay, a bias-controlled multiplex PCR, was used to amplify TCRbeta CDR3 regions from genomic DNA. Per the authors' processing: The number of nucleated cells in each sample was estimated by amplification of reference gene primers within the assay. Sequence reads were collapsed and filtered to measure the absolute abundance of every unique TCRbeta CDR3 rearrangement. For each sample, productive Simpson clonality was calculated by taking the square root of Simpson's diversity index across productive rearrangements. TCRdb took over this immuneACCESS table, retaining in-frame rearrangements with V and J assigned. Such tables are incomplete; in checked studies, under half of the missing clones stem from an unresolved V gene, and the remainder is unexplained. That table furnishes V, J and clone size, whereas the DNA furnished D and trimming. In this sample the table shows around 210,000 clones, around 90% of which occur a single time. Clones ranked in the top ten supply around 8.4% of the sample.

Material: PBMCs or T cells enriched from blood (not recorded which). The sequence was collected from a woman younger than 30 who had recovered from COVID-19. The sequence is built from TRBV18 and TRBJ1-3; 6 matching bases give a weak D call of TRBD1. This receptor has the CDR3 CASSPATGFSGNTIYF. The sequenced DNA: TGTGCCAGCTCACCAGCCACAGGGTTCTCTGGAAACACCATATATTTT. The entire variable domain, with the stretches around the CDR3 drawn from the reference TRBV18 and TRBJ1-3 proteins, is NAGVMQNPRHLVRRRGQEARLRCSPMKGHSHVYWYRQLPEEGLKFMVYLQKENIIDESGMPKERFSAEFPKEGPSILRIQQVVRGDSAAYFCASSPATGFSGNTIYFGEGSWLTVV.